A selection of T cell receptor beta chains follows, all from one sample in a study of cytomegalovirus exposure and HLA in healthy donors. Generated by immunoSEQ multiplex PCR, the TCRdb table keeps only in-frame clones and is missing some. The table has some 350,000 clones, roughly nine tenths seen once. The sample was PBMCs. The origin of the receptors is a woman aged 25 to 39 in good health and CMV-seropositive. The CDR3 runs from the conserved cysteine through the conserved F or W. D genes are given only for firm matches. Rows may omit the clone size; those that give it use once, few, many or a size class.

few,TRBJ1-4,TRBV19,TRBD1,TGTGCCACCGAAGGGACAGGGACCGAAAGCCTGTTTTTT,CATEGTGTESLFF
few,TRBJ1-5,TRBV15,NA,TGTGCCACCAGCAGAGGAAGGCAGGGGACGGATCAGCCCCAGCATTTT,CATSRGRQGTDQPQHF
once,TRBJ2-3,TRBV6-6,NA,TGTGCCAGCAGTTACTCGGGACTGAGCACAGATACGCAGTATTTT,CASSYSGLSTDTQYF
NA,TRBJ1-4,TRBV30,TRBD1,TGTGCCGTCATGGGGACAGCAACTGATGAAAAACTGTTTTTT,CAVMGTATDEKLFF
NA,TRBJ1-1,TRBV28,NA,TGTGCCAGCAGTCGTCGCAGTAACACTGAAGCTTTCTTT,CASSRRSNTEAFF
NA,TRBJ2-5,TRBV5-1,TRBD2,TGCGCCAGCAGGATCCGACTAGCGGGAGGGCAGGGGCGAGAGACCCAGTACTTC,CASRIRLAGGQGRETQYF
NA,TRBJ1-1,TRBV5-6,NA,TGTGCCAGCAGCTTGATAAGGGGCTCGGACACTGAAGCTTTCTTT,CASSLIRGSDTEAFF
NA,TRBJ2-5,TRBV2,TRBD1,TGTGCCAGCAGGCCAAACAGGGGCGGATATGTGGAGACCCAGTACTTC,CASRPNRGGYVETQYF
NA,TRBJ2-7,TRBV12-1,NA,TGTGCCAGCTCGCTAGCGGGGGACGAGCAGTACTTC,CASSLAGDEQYF
NA,TRBJ2-2,TRBV4-3,TRBD2,TGCGCCAGCAGCCGAGAGACTAGCGGGAGCTACACCGGGGAGCTGTTTTTT,CASSRETSGSYTGELFF
NA,TRBJ2-7,TRBV7-9,NA,TGTGCCAGCAGCCCTAGCCCCGCGCTCGAGCAGTACTTC,CASSPSPALEQYF
NA,TRBJ2-7,TRBV5-8,TRBD2,TGTGCCAGCAGACATAGCGGGAGCTCCTACGAGCAGTACTTC,CASRHSGSSYEQYF
NA,TRBJ1-5,TRBV4-2,NA,TGTGCCAGCAGCCAAGACGACGAGGTCCGACCCAACTTACCCCAGCATTTT,CASSQDDEVRPNLPQHF
NA,TRBJ2-1,TRBV6-5,TRBD2,TGTGCCAGCAGACGGACTAGCGGACGGGGTAATGAGCAGTTCTTC,CASRRTSGRGNEQFF
NA,TRBJ1-5,TRBV5-8,NA,TGTGCCAGCAGCTTGGGACCGTATAGCAATCAGCCCCAGCATTTT,CASSLGPYSNQPQHF
once,TRBJ1-3,TRBV2,NA,TGTGCCAGCACTGGATGGGACGCCTCTGGAAACACCATATATTTT,CASTGWDASGNTIYF
NA,TRBJ1-4,TRBV29-1,TRBD1,TGCAGCGTTGGCGTTCGGGACAGGGGCGATGAAAAACTGTTTTTT,CSVGVRDRGDEKLFF
few,TRBJ1-1,TRBV7-3,NA,TGTGCCAGCAGCAAGACGGTGAACACTGAAGCTTTCTTT,CASSKTVNTEAFF
few,TRBJ2-2,TRBV7-2,NA,TGTGCCAGCAGCTCGTTTGGGGTCGGGGAGCTGTTTTTT,CASSSFGVGELFF
NA,TRBJ2-2,TRBV15,NA,TGTGCCACCAGCATACCCGGAAGGGTCCGTGGCCCCGGGGAGCTGTTTTTT,CATSIPGRVRGPGELFF
NA,TRBJ2-7,TRBV5-1,NA,TGCGCCAGCAGCTCCTTGGGGATCGACGAGCAGTACTTC,CASSSLGIDEQYF
NA,TRBJ1-2,TRBV5-1,NA,TGCGCCAGCAGCTTGGCCAGGACGGAGAATTATAACTATGGCTACACCTTC,CASSLARTENYNYGYTF
NA,TRBJ1-2,TRBV6-5,NA,TGTGCCAGCAGTTACTATTCCGGGACGGGTAACTATGGCTACACCTTC,CASSYYSGTGNYGYTF
NA,TRBJ1-6,TRBV4-2,NA,TGTGCCAGCAGCCAAGAAGGGAGTAATTCACCCCTCCACTTT,CASSQEGSNSPLHF
once,TRBJ2-1,TRBV6-5,NA,TGTGCCAGCAGTTACACTACTAGCAATGAGCAGTTCTTC,CASSYTTSNEQFF
NA,TRBJ2-7,TRBV28,NA,TGTGCCAGCAGTTTCTCGACTAGTCCCTCCTACGAGCAGTACTTC,CASSFSTSPSYEQYF
NA,TRBJ2-1,TRBV30,NA,TGTGCCTGGGTCAGGACGGATCTCCTCTACAATGAGCAGTTCTTC,CAWVRTDLLYNEQFF
NA,TRBJ2-2,TRBV27,TRBD1,TGTGCCAGCAGTCGAACAGGGGCGGCCGGGGAGCTGTTTTTT,CASSRTGAAGELFF
once,TRBJ2-3,TRBV4-2,NA,TGTGCCAGCAGCCTACAAAGAGGGGACACAGATACGCAGTATTTT,CASSLQRGDTDTQYF
NA,TRBJ2-7,TRBV4-3,NA,TGCGCCAGCAGCGCACTGGGACTTGAGTCCTACGAGCAGTACTTC,CASSALGLESYEQYF
NA,TRBJ1-6,TRBV4-3,TRBD1,TGCGCCAGCAGCCAAGAGGGACAGAATTCACCCCTCCACTTT,CASSQEGQNSPLHF
NA,TRBJ1-2,TRBV7-9,NA,TGTGCCAGCAGCCCCCAGGGACAACTTACCTATGGCTACACCTTC,CASSPQGQLTYGYTF
many,TRBJ2-3,TRBV15,NA,TGTGCCACCAGCCCGTACGAGGGGCCGGAGGCAGATACGCAGTATTTT,CATSPYEGPEADTQYF
NA,TRBJ2-2,TRBV9,TRBD2,TGTGCCAGCAGCCCCCGAGCGGGAGGCGGGAACACCGGGGAGCTGTTTTTT,CASSPRAGGGNTGELFF
once,TRBJ2-2,TRBV5-6,TRBD2,TGTGCCAGCAGCCCGGCTAGCGGGGGAACCGGGGAGCTGTTTTTT,CASSPASGGTGELFF
NA,TRBJ1-1,TRBV15,NA,TGTGCCACCAGCAGAGTGCAAGGTACTGAAGCTTTCTTT,CATSRVQGTEAFF
NA,TRBJ2-5,TRBV28,NA,TGTGCCAGCAGTTTACCTTTGGGGACACGGTACCAAGAGACCCAGTACTTC,CASSLPLGTRYQETQYF
once,TRBJ1-2,TRBV15,TRBD1,TGTGCCACCAGCAGGGGGACAGGGGGCTACTATGGCTACACCTTC,CATSRGTGGYYGYTF
many,TRBJ1-2,TRBV6-5,NA,TGTGCCAGCAACTACCGGGACCTCCTTGGGGGCTACACCTTC,CASNYRDLLGGYTF
once,TRBJ1-1,TRBV29-1,TRBD1,TGCAGCGTCGCCTCCGGGACAGGAGCTTTCTTT,CSVASGTGAFF
NA,TRBJ2-2,TRBV7-3,NA,TGTGCCAGCAGCGATACAGCGAACACCGGGGAGCTGTTTTTT,CASSDTANTGELFF
once,TRBJ1-2,TRBV18,TRBD1,TGTGCCAGCTCACCACTTCCGCAAGACAGGGCTGACTATGGCTACACCTTC,CASSPLPQDRADYGYTF
NA,TRBJ2-7,TRBV7-2,TRBD2,TGTGCCAGCAGATCAGTGACTAGCTCCCCGTACGAGCAGTACTTC,CASRSVTSSPYEQYF
NA,TRBJ2-7,TRBV7-6,NA,TGTGCCAGCAGCCCCCGACCGGGGGAGCAGTACTTC,CASSPRPGEQYF
NA,TRBJ1-5,TRBV28,TRBD1,TGTGCCAGCAGACGCCCCGGGACAGGGGATCAGCCCCAGCATTTT,CASRRPGTGDQPQHF
NA,TRBJ2-2,TRBV7-2,TRBD2,TGTGCCAGCAGCTTAGGACTAGCGGGAGTGAACACCGGGGAGCTGTTTTTT,CASSLGLAGVNTGELFF
NA,TRBJ2-1,TRBV14,TRBD2,TGTGCCAGCAGCCAAGAAGCGGGAGGCTTGGATGAGCAGTTCTTC,CASSQEAGGLDEQFF
NA,TRBJ1-1,TRBV30,NA,TGTGCCTGGGTGGGGGGTGTTTGGACTGAAGCTTTCTTT,CAWVGGVWTEAFF
NA,TRBJ1-1,TRBV7-9,NA,TGTGCCAGCAGCCTAGGAGATTCAGGGGCTAGGACTGAAGCTTTCTTT,CASSLGDSGARTEAFF
NA,TRBJ1-1,TRBV11-1,TRBD1,TGTGCCAGCAGCTTAGTCGGACAGGGGGGGACTGAAGCTTTCTTT,CASSLVGQGGTEAFF
NA,TRBJ2-5,TRBV28,TRBD1,TGTGCCAGCAGTCCACACAGGACAGGGGGAGAGACCCAGTACTTC,CASSPHRTGGETQYF
NA,TRBJ2-2,TRBV5-1,NA,TGCGCCAGCAGCGCTCAAATTCAGGGCCCGAACACCGGGGAGCTGTTTTTT,CASSAQIQGPNTGELFF
NA,TRBJ2-1,TRBV5-1,NA,TGCGCCAGCAGCTGGGACGAGGGGAGCTCCTACAATGAGCAGTTCTTC,CASSWDEGSSYNEQFF
NA,TRBJ2-7,TRBV29-1,TRBD1,TGCAGCGCCGGGGACAGGGGACTCTACGAGCAGTACTTC,CSAGDRGLYEQYF